This T cell receptor beta chain was captured by sequencing in a study of cytomegalovirus exposure and HLA in healthy donors. 13 Jbeta primers and 60 Vbeta primers were used for the PCR. Here immunoSEQ multiplex PCR was the method, and the copy in TCRdb shows in-frame clones only, minus some. The sample yields 150,000 to 200,000 clones, around four fifths seen once. The receptor comes from a man aged 18 to 30 in good health and CMV-seronegative. The sequencing input was PBMCs.

Written as DNA, the CDR3 is TGCGCCAGCAGTCAATCGATGGCGGATACTAGCACAGATACGCAGTATTTT. Translating it yields CASSQSMADTSTDTQYF. V is TRBV23-1 and J is TRBJ2-3, with D unresolved. TRBV23-1 is recorded as an ORF, its role being uncertain. Trimming removed 0 bases at V and 0 bases at J, with 13 bases between. The CDR3 consists of 17 residues.